This TCR beta chain was captured in a study of control samples from healthy donors and cancer patients. CDR3 length: 13 residues. V was pared by 7 bases and J by 2 bases, with 12 bases between. Germline lookup yields CDR1 MNHNY and CDR2 SVGAGI (reference sequence). Profiled with immunoSEQ multiplex PCR; TCRdb holds only in-frame clones, not every one. This table holds some 120,000 clones, 93% found once. V is TRBV6-6 and J is TRBJ2-7; no reliable D call. This clonotype was obtained from a man aged 25 to 40 in good health. Specimen: blood. The CDR3 DNA reads as TGTGCCAGCAAGGGTCTTACTACCTACGAGCAGTACTTC. Its protein product is CASKGLTTYEQYF.